This T cell receptor beta chain appears in the sequencing data of a study of beta chain features in type 1 diabetes. What was sequenced were expressed TCRB transcripts, since all of the isolated RNA had been reverse transcribed. Measured with immunoSEQ multiplex PCR; TCRdb has only the in-frame clones, and not every one. The table lists 200,000 to 250,000 clones, about 26% of them singletons, with about 3.9% in the top ten. The sample taken for sequencing was central memory CD4+ T cells from blood. The sequence was obtained from a man under 40 in good health.

The CDR3 DNA follows: TGTGCCAGCAGCCCTACAGGGTCGGGGGCCTACGAGCAGTACTTC. It yields the protein CASSPTGSGAYEQYF. The V call is TRBV9, the J call TRBJ2-7; D assignment may be TRBD1 or TRBD2 (6 bases each). The CDR3 totals 15 residues. Germline loops: CDR1 SGDLS, CDR2 YYNGEE. V shed 4 bases and J shed 2 bases, with 16 bases lying between them.